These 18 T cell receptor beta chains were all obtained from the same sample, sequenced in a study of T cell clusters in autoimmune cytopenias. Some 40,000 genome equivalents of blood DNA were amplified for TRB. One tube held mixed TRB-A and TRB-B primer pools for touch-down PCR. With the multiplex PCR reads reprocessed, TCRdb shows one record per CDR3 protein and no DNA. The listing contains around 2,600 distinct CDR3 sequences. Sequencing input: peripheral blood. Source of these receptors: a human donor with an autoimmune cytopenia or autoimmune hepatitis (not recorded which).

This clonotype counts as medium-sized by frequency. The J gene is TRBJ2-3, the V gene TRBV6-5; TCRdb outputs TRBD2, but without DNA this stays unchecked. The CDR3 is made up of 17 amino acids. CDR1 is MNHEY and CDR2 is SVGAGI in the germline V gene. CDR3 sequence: CASSYDRASGGTDTQYF.

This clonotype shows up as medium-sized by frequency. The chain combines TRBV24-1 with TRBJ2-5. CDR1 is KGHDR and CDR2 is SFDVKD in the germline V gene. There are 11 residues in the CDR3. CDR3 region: CATSNQETQYF.

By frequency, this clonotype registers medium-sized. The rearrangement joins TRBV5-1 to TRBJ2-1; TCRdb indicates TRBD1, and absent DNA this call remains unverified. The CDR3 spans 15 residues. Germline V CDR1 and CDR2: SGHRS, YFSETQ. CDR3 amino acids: CASSLMTGGSNEQFF.

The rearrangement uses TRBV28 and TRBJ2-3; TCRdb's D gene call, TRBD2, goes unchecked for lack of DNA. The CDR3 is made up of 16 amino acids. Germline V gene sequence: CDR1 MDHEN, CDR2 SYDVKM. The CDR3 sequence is CASTLGGGGGVHTQYF.

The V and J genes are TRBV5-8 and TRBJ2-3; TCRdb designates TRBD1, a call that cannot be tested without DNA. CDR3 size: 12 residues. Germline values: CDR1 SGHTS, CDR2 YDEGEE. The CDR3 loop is CASRGGPDTQYF.

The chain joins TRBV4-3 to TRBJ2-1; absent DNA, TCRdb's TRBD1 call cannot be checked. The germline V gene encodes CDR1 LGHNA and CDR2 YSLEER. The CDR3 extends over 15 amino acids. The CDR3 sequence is CASSQDQGAVNEKFF.

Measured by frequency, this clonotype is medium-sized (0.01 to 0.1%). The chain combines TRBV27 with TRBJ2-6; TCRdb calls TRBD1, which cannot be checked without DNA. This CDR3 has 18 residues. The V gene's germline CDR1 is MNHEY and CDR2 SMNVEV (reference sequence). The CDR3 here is CASSYRTGFLAGANVLTF.

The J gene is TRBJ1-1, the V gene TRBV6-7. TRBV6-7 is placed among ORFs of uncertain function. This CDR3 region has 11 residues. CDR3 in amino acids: CATHSWTEAFF.

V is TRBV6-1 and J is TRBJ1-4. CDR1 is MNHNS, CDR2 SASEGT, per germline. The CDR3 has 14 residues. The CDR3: CASSRTFQNEKLFF.

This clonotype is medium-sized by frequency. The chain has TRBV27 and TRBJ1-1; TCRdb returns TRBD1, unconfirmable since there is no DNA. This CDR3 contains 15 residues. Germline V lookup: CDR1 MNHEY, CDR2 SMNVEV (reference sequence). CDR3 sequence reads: CASSESGTGGVGAFF.

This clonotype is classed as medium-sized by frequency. The chain's CDR3 is CASSPGGTYEQYF. J is TRBJ2-7 and V is TRBV5-6; TCRdb returns TRBD1, unconfirmable since there is no DNA. This CDR3 is 13 amino acids long. From germline, CDR1 is SGHDT and CDR2 YYEEEE.

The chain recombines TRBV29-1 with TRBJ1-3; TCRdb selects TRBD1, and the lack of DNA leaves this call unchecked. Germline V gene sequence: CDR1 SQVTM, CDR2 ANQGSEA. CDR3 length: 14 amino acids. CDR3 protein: CSVETGATGNTIYF.

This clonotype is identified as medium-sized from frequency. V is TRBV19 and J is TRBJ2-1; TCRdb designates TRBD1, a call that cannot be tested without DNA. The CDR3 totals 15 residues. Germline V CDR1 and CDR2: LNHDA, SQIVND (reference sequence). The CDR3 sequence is CASLPGQGNRAEQFF.

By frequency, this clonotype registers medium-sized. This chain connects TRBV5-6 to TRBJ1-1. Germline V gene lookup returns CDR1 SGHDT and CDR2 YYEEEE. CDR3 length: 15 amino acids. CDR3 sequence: CASSLGPGGINEAFF.

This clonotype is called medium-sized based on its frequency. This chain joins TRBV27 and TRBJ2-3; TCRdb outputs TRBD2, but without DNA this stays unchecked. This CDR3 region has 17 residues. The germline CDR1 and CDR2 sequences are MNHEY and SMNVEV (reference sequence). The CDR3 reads CASSFILTSGGADTQYF.

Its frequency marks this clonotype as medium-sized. The CDR3 loop is CASSFSGYEKLFF. This chain links TRBV27 with TRBJ1-4. CDR3 length: 13 residues. CDR1 MNHEY and CDR2 SMNVEV come from the germline V gene (reference sequence).

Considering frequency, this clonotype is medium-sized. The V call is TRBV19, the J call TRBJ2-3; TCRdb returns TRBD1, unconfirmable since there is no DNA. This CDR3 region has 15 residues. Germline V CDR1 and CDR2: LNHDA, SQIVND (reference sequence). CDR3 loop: CASSPGGVQTDTQYF.

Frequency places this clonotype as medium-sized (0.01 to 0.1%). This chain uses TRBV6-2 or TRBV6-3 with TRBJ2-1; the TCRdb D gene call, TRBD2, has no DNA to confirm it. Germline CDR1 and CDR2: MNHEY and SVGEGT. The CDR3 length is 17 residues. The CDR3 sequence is CASSSGLAGFLYNEQFF.